These 9 T cell receptor beta chains came from one sample sequenced in a study of cytomegalovirus exposure and HLA in healthy donors (dated by TCRdb to 2016 to 2017). Receptor amplification or capture employed the immunoSEQ multiplex PCR assay. For the multiplex PCR, a mixture combining 60 forward primers for TCR Vbeta segments and 13 reverse primers for TCR Jbeta segments was used. As stored in TCRdb, this immuneACCESS dataset retains in-frame rearrangements with V and J assigned. A fraction of the clones does not appear; measured against another copy, unresolved V genes explain less than half of the discrepancy, and the remainder lacks a known reason. This sample lists 150,000 to 160,000 clones; 70% to 90% were detected once. The leading ten clones occupy roughly 2.3% of the sample. Sequencing was performed on PBMCs. The receptor set was obtained from a woman under 30 in good health and CMV-seronegative.

The chain's CDR3 is CASSPGGDTYGYTF. The CDR3 nucleotides read TGTGCCAGCAGTCCCGGGGGGGATACCTATGGCTACACCTTC. The chain recombines TRBV9 with TRBJ1-2; TRBD1 is a possible D gene (5 bases). The CDR3 sequence is 14 residues long. The germline CDR1 and CDR2 sequences are SGDLS and YYNGEE. V lost 5 bases and J lost 4, with 15 bases in between.

The gene calls are TRBV19 and TRBJ1-2; the match to TRBD1 covers 7 bases. The ends lost 6 bases at V and 6 bases at J; junction bases unmatched: 10. The CDR3 consists of 14 residues. From germline, CDR1 is LNHDA and CDR2 SQIVND (reference sequence). DNA for the CDR3: TGTGCCAGTAGGGGGTCCGACAGGGAAGATGGCTACACCTTC. Protein sequence: CASRGSDREDGYTF. The full variable domain, with the rest looked up from reference TRBV19 and TRBJ1-2, is DGGITQSPKYLFRKEGQNVTLSCEQNLNHDAMYWYRQDPGQGLRLIYYSQIVNDFQKGDIAEGYSVSREKKESFPLTVTSAQKNPTAFYLCASRGSDREDGYTFGSGTRLTVV.

The CDR3 is CASSVAPSGDTSNSPLHF. The CDR3 DNA follows: TGTGCCAGCAGCGTAGCCCCCTCCGGGGACACGAGTAATTCACCCCTCCACTTT. The V gene is TRBV9, the J gene TRBJ1-6; weak D call: TRBD1 (6 bases). The CDR3 is 18 residues long. From germline, CDR1 is SGDLS and CDR2 YYNGEE. V was shortened by 0 bases and J by 6 bases, with 19 bases between the two germline ends.

J is TRBJ1-5 and V is TRBV30; D remains unclear. Germline CDR1 GTSNPN, CDR2 SVGIG (reference sequence). CDR3 size: 14 residues. The V and J ends lost 3 bases and 4 bases respectively, with 13 bases between them. The DNA of the CDR3 is TGTGCCTGGAGCGTTGGCAGATTAAATCAGCCCCAGCATTTT. As protein: CAWSVGRLNQPQHF.

The rearrangement links TRBV7-2 to TRBJ2-7; unclear D gene. CDR3 length: 13 amino acids. The V end was cut by 2 bases, the J end by 7 bases, with 12 bases between. Per the germline V gene, CDR1 is SGHTA and CDR2 is FQGNSA. CDR3 sequence reads: CASSLPGLREQYF. The DNA for the CDR3 is TGTGCCAGCAGCTTACCCGGGTTACGGGAGCAGTACTTC.

This chain uses TRBV6-6 with TRBJ2-1, with D unresolved. This CDR3 is built from 11 residues. CDR1 and CDR2 from the germline V gene are MNHNY and SVGAGI (reference sequence). V dropped 2 bases and J dropped 12 bases, with 8 bases sitting between them. CDR3 residues: CASSYPGGQFF. The CDR3 bases are TGTGCCAGCAGTTACCCCGGTGGGCAGTTCTTC.

V and J are TRBV5-1 and TRBJ2-1; TRBD1 aligns across 8 bases. The CDR3 runs 16 residues. After removal of 0 bases from V and 1 base from J, the junction contained 3 bases not matched to a gene. Looked up from germline, CDR1 is SGHRS and CDR2 is YFSETQ. In nucleotides, the CDR3 is TGCGCCAGCAGCTTGGTCCGGACAGGGTCCTACAATGAGCAGTTCTTC. Its translation: CASSLVRTGSYNEQFF.

This sequence joins TRBV2 and TRBJ2-5, with 9 nucleotides matching TRBD2. J gave up 5 bases and V 3 bases, and 7 bases lay outside the gene matches. This CDR3 is built from 15 residues. Germline V CDR1 and CDR2: SNHLY, FYNNEI. The CDR3 here is CASSEVAGAGETQYF. The DNA for the CDR3 is TGTGCCAGCAGTGAGGTAGCGGGGGCCGGGGAGACCCAGTACTTC.

This chain uses TRBV29-1 with TRBJ2-1; perhaps TRBD2 as D (6 bases). Trimming took 8 bases from V and 12 from J, leaving 20 bases between them. The CDR3 has 12 amino acids. Germline V lookup: CDR1 SQVTM, CDR2 ANQGSEA. The CDR3 here is CSLGSGDGSQFF. For the CDR3, the DNA is TGCAGCCTGGGGTCGGGGGACGGGTCGCAGTTCTTC.